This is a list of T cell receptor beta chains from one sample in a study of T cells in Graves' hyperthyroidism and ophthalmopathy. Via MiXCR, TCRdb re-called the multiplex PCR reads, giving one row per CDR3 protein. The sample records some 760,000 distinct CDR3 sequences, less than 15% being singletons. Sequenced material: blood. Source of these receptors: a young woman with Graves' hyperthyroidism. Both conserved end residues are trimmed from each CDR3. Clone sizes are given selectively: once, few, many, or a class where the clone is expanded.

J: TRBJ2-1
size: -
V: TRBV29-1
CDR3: SVEGWGSYNEQF

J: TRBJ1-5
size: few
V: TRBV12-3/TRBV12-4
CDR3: ASSLSGTGFYQPQH

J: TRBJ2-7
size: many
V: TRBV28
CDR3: ASSGGDYEQY

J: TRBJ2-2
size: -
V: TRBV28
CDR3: ASSPGRRWTLGHGELF

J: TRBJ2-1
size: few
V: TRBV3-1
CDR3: ASSPGLAGHNEQF

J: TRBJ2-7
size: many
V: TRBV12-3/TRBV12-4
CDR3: ASSGNLVTDYEQY

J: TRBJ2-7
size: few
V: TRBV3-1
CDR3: ASSQVGGLSSYEQY

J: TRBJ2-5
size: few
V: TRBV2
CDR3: ASRILLRGQETQY

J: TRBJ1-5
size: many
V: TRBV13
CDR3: ASSSQGNQPQH

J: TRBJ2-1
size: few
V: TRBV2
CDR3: ASRLAGGAYNEQL

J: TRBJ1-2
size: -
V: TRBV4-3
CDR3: ASSQDQTGTPFYGYT

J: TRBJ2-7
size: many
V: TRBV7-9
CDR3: ASSTIPAGTEYEQY

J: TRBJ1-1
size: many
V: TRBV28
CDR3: ASSLLQEGTEAF

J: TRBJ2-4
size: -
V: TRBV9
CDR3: ASSVSQGLEAKNIQY

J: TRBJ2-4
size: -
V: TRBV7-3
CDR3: ASSSGQGGQNIQY

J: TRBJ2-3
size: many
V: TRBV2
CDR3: ASRGLRFDTQY

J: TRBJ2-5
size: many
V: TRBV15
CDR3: ATSRDTSEETQY

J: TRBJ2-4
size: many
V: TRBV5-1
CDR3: ASKVADSGMVAKNIQY

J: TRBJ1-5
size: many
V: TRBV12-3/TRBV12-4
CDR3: ASSPDHSYNQPQH

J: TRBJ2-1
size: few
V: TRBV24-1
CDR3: ATSDPTRGPHNEQF

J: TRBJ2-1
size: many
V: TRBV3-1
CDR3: ASSQDVASSYNEQF

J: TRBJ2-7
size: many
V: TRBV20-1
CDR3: SARPPTGLHEQY

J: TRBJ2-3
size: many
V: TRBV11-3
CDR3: ASSLDRGGGRRDTQY

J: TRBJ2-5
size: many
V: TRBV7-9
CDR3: ASSLGLQETQY

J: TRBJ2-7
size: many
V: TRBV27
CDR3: ASSSPQRGSYEQY

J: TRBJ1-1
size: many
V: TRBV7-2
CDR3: ASSFQHGTEAF

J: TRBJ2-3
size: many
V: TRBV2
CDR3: ASTRLADTQY

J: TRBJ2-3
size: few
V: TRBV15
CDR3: ATSRDIAGVTDTQY

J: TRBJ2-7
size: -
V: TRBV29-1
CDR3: SVPTSGSPTYEQY

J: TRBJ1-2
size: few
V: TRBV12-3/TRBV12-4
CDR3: ASSFVGMDYGYT

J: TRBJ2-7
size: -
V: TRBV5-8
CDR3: ASSFGDRVGEQY

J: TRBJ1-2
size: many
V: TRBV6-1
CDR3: ASRGRDRVDGYT

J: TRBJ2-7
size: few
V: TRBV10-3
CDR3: AISESSSGLIYEQY

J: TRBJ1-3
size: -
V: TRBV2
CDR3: ASRFREAGNTIY

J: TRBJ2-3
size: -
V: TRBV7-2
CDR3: ASSLGGGEADTQY

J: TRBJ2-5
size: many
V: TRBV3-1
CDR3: ASSHGGRLSETQY

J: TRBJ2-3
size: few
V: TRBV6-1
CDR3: ASSSREATDTQY

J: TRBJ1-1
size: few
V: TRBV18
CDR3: ASSPDVTGRGTEAF

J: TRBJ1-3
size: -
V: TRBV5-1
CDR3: ASSPDRSRNTIY

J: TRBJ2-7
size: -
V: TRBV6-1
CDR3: ASSEVIEQY

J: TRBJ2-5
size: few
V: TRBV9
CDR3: ASSTRTGTTGETQY

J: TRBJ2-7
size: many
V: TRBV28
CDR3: ASRVAGGSSYEQY

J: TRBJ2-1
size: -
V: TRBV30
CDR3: VWSHETGINEQF

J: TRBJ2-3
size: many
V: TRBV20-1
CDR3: SASDAGDTQY

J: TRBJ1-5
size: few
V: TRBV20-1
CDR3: SARAETGDSQPQH

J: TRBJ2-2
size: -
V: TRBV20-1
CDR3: SARRQGADSGELF

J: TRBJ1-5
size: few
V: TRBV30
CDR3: AWSTGDRAGNQPQH